The 19 T cell receptor beta chains in this list originate from one sample, sequenced in a study of beta chain features in type 1 diabetes (dated by TCRdb to the late 2010s). On the study overall, not on this receptor specifically: A moderate but significant shortening of TCRB CDR3 length was observed in type 1 diabetes patients in all four CD4+ subsets.

Preparation of the library involved the immunoSEQ multiplex PCR assay. The High Capacity cDNA Reverse Transcription Kit was used to reverse transcribe all of the isolated RNA, meaning that expressed TCRB transcripts were what got sequenced. TCRdb took this table from immuneACCESS and kept in-frame rearrangements with V and J called. Such tables lack part of the clones; where checked against another copy, unresolved V genes explain under half of the gap, and the rest is unexplained. In all, the sample holds around 300,000 clones, and 15% of those were seen once. Jointly, the top ten make up 0.015% to 0.017% of the sample. These receptors have no known antigen. The sequenced material came from naive CD4+ T cells from blood. This specimen's cell subset or site label, interpreted: true naive CD4+ T cells. The origin of the receptors is a man between 18 and 35 years old with type 1 diabetes.

As for this clone: Other nucleotide sequences in the sample specify the same CDR3. The chain combines TRBV5-1 with TRBJ2-2, with TRBD1 matching over 7 bases. Germline V lookup: CDR1 SGHRS, CDR2 YFSETQ. The CDR3 has 15 residues. V lost 4 bases, J lost 0 bases, and 3 bases stayed unmatched. CDR3 sequence reads: CASSPDRANTGELFF. CDR3 DNA sequence: TGCGCCAGCAGCCCCGACAGGGCGAACACCGGGGAGCTGTTTTTT.

A note on this clone: It is unclear where the CDR3 begins or ends on the DNA, so no DNA is shown, and the CDR3 is as TCRdb lists it. The J gene is TRBJ2-1, the V gene TRBV30; the table's D call, TRBD1, has no DNA check behind it. Ends included, the CDR3 has 11 residues. CDR1 and CDR2 from the germline V gene are GTSNPN and SVGIG (reference sequence). The CDR3 region is CAWSVGRGTVF.

This clone was detected only a few times. The V call is TRBV7-6, the J call TRBJ1-3, with D possibly TRBD1 on 5 matching bases. Germline-derived CDR1 and CDR2 are SGHVS and FNYEAQ. V lost 0 bases to trimming and J lost 5 bases, with 14 bases between them. This CDR3 region has 16 residues. The CDR3 sequence: CASSLARGTGRNTIYF. DNA for the CDR3: TGTGCCAGCAGCTTAGCACGCGGGACGGGCCGAAACACCATATATTTT.

This clone occurred a few times. The sample has other DNA sequences that encode this CDR3 too. The genes are TRBV7-2 and TRBJ2-3; D gene ambiguous. Germline V CDR1 and CDR2: SGHTA, FQGNSA. This CDR3 is 12 amino acids long. V dropped 5 bases and J dropped 0 bases, with 3 bases sitting between them. For the CDR3, the DNA is TGTGCCAGCAGCCCGAGCACAGATACGCAGTATTTT. This sequence encodes CASSPSTDTQYF. The whole variable domain, filled in from reference TRBV7-2 and TRBJ2-3, reads GAGVSQSPSNKVTEKGKDVELRCDPISGHTALYWYRQSLGQGLEFLIYFQGNSAPDKSGLPSDRFSAERTGGSVSTLTIQRTQQEDSAVYLCASSPSTDTQYFGPGTRLTVL.

This clone was counted a few times. V and J are TRBV19 and TRBJ1-5, with a weak D call TRBD1 (5 bases). The V gene lost 7 bases and the J gene lost 2 bases, with 18 bases spanning the gap. There are 16 residues in the CDR3. CDR1 LNHDA and CDR2 SQIVND come from the germline V gene (reference sequence). The DNA of the CDR3 is TGTGCCAGTACCCCGGGGGAGGCCTGGGGCAATCAGCCCCAGCATTTT. This sequence encodes CASTPGEAWGNQPQHF.

The table lists this clone with a few counts. The chain employs TRBV30 and TRBJ1-4, with D uncertain. V was shortened by 0 bases and J by 7 bases, with 6 bases between the two germline ends. Germline loops: CDR1 GTSNPN, CDR2 SVGIG (reference sequence). The CDR3 runs 12 residues. The DNA of the CDR3 is TGTGCCTGGAGTGTCCTTCGTGAAAAACTGTTTTTT. Its translation is CAWSVLREKLFF.

The chain combines TRBV14 with TRBJ2-1, with TRBD2 matching 7 bases. Germline V gene sequence: CDR1 SGHDN, CDR2 FVKESK. The CDR3 covers 13 residues. Trimming cost V 5 bases and J 10 bases; bases outside gene matches: 8. CDR3 residues: CASSFNSGFEQFF. Written as DNA, the CDR3 is TGTGCCAGCAGCTTTAATAGCGGGTTCGAGCAGTTCTTC.

This clone was seen only a few times. The CDR3 region has the DNA TGTGCCAGCAGTAGTCAGGGGGCAGGCACCGGGGAGCTGTTTTTT. It codes for CASSSQGAGTGELFF. This chain links TRBV28 with TRBJ2-2; 8 bases agree with TRBD1. Germline assignment: CDR1 MDHEN and CDR2 SYDVKM. This CDR3 contains 15 residues. Trimming cost V 5 bases and J 4 bases; bases outside gene matches: 6.

The chain uses TRBV7-9 and TRBJ2-5; 9 bases map to TRBD1. CDR1 is SEHNR and CDR2 is FQNEAQ in the germline V gene (reference sequence). J was trimmed by 7 bases and V by 4 bases; bases with no gene match: 10. The CDR3 length is 15 residues. The CDR3 here is CASSSGQGNRVTQYF. The CDR3 nucleotides read TGTGCCAGCAGCTCGGGACAGGGTAATAGGGTGACCCAGTACTTC.

This clone turned up a few times. This chain connects TRBV5-1 to TRBJ2-1, with 7 bases matching TRBD1. Germline assignment: CDR1 SGHRS and CDR2 YFSETQ. V was pared by 2 bases and J by 5 bases, with 10 bases of the junction left unmatched. This CDR3 comprises 16 residues. The CDR3 loop reads CASSFPGQVWHNEQFF. Here the CDR3 DNA reads TGCGCCAGCAGCTTCCCAGGACAGGTGTGGCACAATGAGCAGTTCTTC.

The sample holds a few counts of this clone. The CDR3 is CASSVGRTSGSYNEQFF. In DNA form, the CDR3 reads TGCGCCAGCAGCGTAGGGAGGACTAGCGGCTCCTACAATGAGCAGTTCTTC. The V and J genes are TRBV5-1 and TRBJ2-1; the match to TRBD2 covers 10 bases. There are 17 residues in the CDR3. The germline CDR1 and CDR2 sequences are SGHRS and YFSETQ. The J segment lost 0 bases and the V segment lost 4 bases, leaving 7 bases of the junction unmatched.

V and J are TRBV5-4 and TRBJ1-4; the D gene is possibly TRBD1 (5 bases). Trimming took 4 bases from V and 8 from J, leaving 15 bases between them. CDR3 size: 14 residues. The germline V gene has CDR1 SGHNT and CDR2 YYREEE (reference sequence). CDR3 bases: TGTGCCAGCAGCCCGCGGGACTCGGAGGAAAAACTGTTTTTT. Protein: CASSPRDSEEKLFF.

The genes are TRBV28 and TRBJ1-3, with D hard to call. CDR1 is MDHEN, CDR2 SYDVKM, per germline. Trimming shortened V by 6 bases and J by 2 bases, and 17 bases separated the two germline ends. This CDR3 contains 16 residues. CDR3 amino acids: CASSPPGRRAGNTIYF. CDR3 sequence (DNA): TGTGCCAGCAGCCCCCCTGGGAGGCGAGCTGGAAACACCATATATTTT.

The genes are TRBV2 and TRBJ2-3; no firm D call. Germline assignment: CDR1 SNHLY and CDR2 FYNNEI. V gave up 7 bases and J gave up 4 bases, with 9 bases separating them. The CDR3 is made up of 12 amino acids. In DNA form, the CDR3 reads TGTGCCAGCAAGCCGTTCCCAGATACGCAGTATTTT. Its protein product is CASKPFPDTQYF.

This clone has just a few counts. The rearrangement uses TRBV2 and TRBJ1-6, with no clear D. Trimming left V 0 bases short and J 7 bases short, with 13 bases between. CDR1 and CDR2 (germline): SNHLY, FYNNEI. CDR3 length: 16 residues. The CDR3 protein is CASSEARRELNSPLHF. CDR3 DNA: TGTGCCAGCAGTGAAGCGCGGCGGGAGTTGAATTCACCCCTCCACTTT. Using reference TRBV2 and TRBJ1-6 for the parts outside the CDR3, the full variable domain is EPEVTQTPSHQVTQMGQEVILRCVPISNHLYFYWYRQILGQKVEFLVSFYNNEISEKSEIFDDQFSVERPDGSNFTLKIRSTKLEDSAMYFCASSEARRELNSPLHFGNGTRLTVT.

This clone turned up a few times. The chain carries TRBV28 and TRBJ2-3; 10 bases agree with TRBD2. CDR1 MDHEN and CDR2 SYDVKM come from the germline V gene. This CDR3 has 16 residues. V shed 4 bases and J 2 bases; nucleotides not matched to a gene: 6. CDR3 residues: CASSSGLAEVTDTQYF. CDR3 coding DNA: TGTGCCAGCAGTTCCGGACTAGCGGAAGTCACAGATACGCAGTATTTT.

There are a few counts of this clone. The chain employs TRBV27 and TRBJ2-7, with 13 bases fitting TRBD2. The V gene end was trimmed by 6 bases and the J gene end by 7 bases; junction bases not matched to a gene: 9. The V gene's germline CDR1 is MNHEY and CDR2 SMNVEV (reference sequence). The CDR3 length is 15 residues. This CDR3 reads CASSRGTSGAGEQYF. Here the CDR3 DNA reads TGTGCCAGCAGCCGGGGGACTAGCGGGGCAGGGGAGCAGTACTTC.

This clone was counted between two and nine times. The gene calls are TRBV4-2 and TRBJ2-1; 7 nucleotides agree with TRBD1. CDR1 and CDR2 (germline): LGHNA, YNFKEQ. This CDR3 has 18 residues. The J segment lost 2 bases and the V segment lost 2 bases, leaving 12 bases of the junction unmatched. The CDR3 region is CASSQLWGTVGTYNEQFF. As DNA, the CDR3 is TGTGCCAGCAGCCAACTCTGGGGGACAGTTGGCACCTACAATGAGCAGTTCTTC.

Details on this clone: This CDR3 is also generated by other DNA sequences in the sample. V and J are TRBV30 and TRBJ1-5; D is unresolved. V lost 1 base to trimming and J lost 4 bases, with 8 bases between them. The length of the CDR3 is 13 residues. The germline V gene has CDR1 GTSNPN and CDR2 SVGIG (reference sequence). CDR3 sequence (DNA): TGTGCCTGGAGTGCGACGGGGAATCAGCCCCAGCATTTT. Translation: CAWSATGNQPQHF.